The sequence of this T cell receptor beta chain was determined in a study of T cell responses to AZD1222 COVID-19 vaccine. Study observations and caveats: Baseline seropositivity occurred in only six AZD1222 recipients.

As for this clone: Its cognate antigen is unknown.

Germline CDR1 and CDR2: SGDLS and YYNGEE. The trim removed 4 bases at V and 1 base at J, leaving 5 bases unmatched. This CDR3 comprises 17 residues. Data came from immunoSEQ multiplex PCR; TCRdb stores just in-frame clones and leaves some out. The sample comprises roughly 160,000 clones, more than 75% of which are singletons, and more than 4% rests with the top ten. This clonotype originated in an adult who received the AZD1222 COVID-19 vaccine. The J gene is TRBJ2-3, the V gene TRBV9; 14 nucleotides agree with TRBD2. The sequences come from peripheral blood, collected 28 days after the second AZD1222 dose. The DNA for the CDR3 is TGTGCCAGCAGCTCGGGACTAGCGGGGGCCGGCACAGATACGCAGTATTTT. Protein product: CASSSGLAGAGTDTQYF.